The 29 T cell receptor beta chains in this list originate from one sample, sequenced in a study of regulatory T cells in long-lasting Graves disease. Arm-PCR of CDR3 regions and iRepertoire HTBI primers were the basis on which TCR beta libraries were built. TCRdb re-analysed the multiplex PCR reads in MiXCR, keeping a single row per CDR3 protein. The sample contains 380,000 or so distinct CDR3 sequences, around 15% of which appear only once. Noted time point: newly diagnosed GD, antithyroid drugs for less than 3 months. From PBMCs, RNA was extracted and then used to make the TCR library. The sample also formed part of further work on T cells in Graves' hyperthyroidism and ophthalmopathy.

This material consisted of peripheral blood mononuclear cells (PBMCs), taken at new diagnosis, from a patient treated with antithyroid drugs. All receptors come from a woman aged 18 to 35 with Graves disease.

This clonotype was counted many times. The rearrangement joins TRBV3-1 to TRBJ2-3; D remains ambiguous. V dropped 0 bases and J dropped 2 bases, with 6 bases sitting between them. The CDR3 has 14 amino acids. Per germline, CDR1 LGHDT and CDR2 YNNKEL (reference sequence). The CDR3 DNA reads TGTGCCAGCAGCCAAGACGGCCACACAGATACGCAGTATTTT. It yields the protein CASSQDGHTDTQYF.

The chain recombines TRBV27 with TRBJ1-6; D may be TRBD1 (6 bases). Germline V gene sequence: CDR1 MNHEY, CDR2 SMNVEV (reference sequence). V shed 7 bases and J shed 4 bases, with 17 bases lying between them. This CDR3 is 16 amino acids long. CDR3 coding DNA: TGTGCCAGCAAGCTACAGGGAATAGGATATAATTCACCCCTCCACTTT. It codes for CASKLQGIGYNSPLHF.

At least ten counts were recorded for this clonotype. The chain couples TRBV5-1 to TRBJ1-2; TRBD1 is a possible D gene (6 bases). Between the trimmed V and J ends, which lost 1 base and 3 bases, there was a span of 13 bases. The length of the CDR3 is 15 residues. From germline, CDR1 is SGHRS and CDR2 YFSETQ. CDR3 residues: CASSLTGSVDYGYTF. Here the CDR3 DNA reads TGCGCCAGCAGCTTGACAGGGTCGGTCGACTATGGCTACACCTTC.

This clonotype has at least ten counts. V and J are TRBV28 and TRBJ2-1; 9 bases are a match to TRBD2. Per germline, CDR1 MDHEN and CDR2 SYDVKM. V lost 11 bases to trimming and J lost 2 bases; unmatched junction nucleotides: 4. The length of the CDR3 is 13 residues. The DNA for the CDR3 is TGTGCCGGATCTAGCGGGACCTACAATGAGCAGTTCTTC. Translating it yields CAGSSGTYNEQFF. Together with reference TRBV28 and TRBJ2-1, the CDR3 gives the full variable domain: DVKVTQSSRYLVKRTGEKVFLECVQDMDHENMFWYRQDPGLGLRLIYFSYDVKMKEKGDIPEGYSVSREKKERFSLILESASTNQTSMYLCAGSSGTYNEQFFGPGTRLTVL.

The chain links TRBV25-1 to TRBJ1-2; D gene ambiguous. This CDR3 has 12 residues. With 8 bases removed from V and 2 bases from J, the gap between germline ends came to 9 bases. Germline V gives CDR1 MGHDK, CDR2 SYGVNS. CDR3: CASFRGNYGYTF. In nucleotides, the CDR3 is TGTGCCAGCTTTAGAGGGAACTATGGCTACACCTTC.

The chain carries TRBV29-1 and TRBJ2-3, with 7 bases fitting TRBD1. Germline loops: CDR1 SQVTM, CDR2 ANQGSEA. The CDR3 has 13 residues. J lost 2 bases, V lost 7 bases, and 6 bases had no gene match. The CDR3: CSALTGPTDTQYF. The CDR3 DNA reads TGCAGCGCCTTGACAGGGCCCACAGATACGCAGTATTTT.

This clonotype was counted ten times or more. The chain uses TRBV4-1 and TRBJ2-7, with D maybe TRBD2 (6 bases). Germline V gene sequence: CDR1 MGHRA, CDR2 YSYEKL. V was clipped by 0 bases and J by 7 bases, with 16 bases between them. The CDR3 sequence is 15 residues long. This CDR3 reads CASSQEWRGGWEQYF. CDR3 in DNA: TGCGCCAGCAGCCAAGAGTGGAGGGGCGGGTGGGAGCAGTACTTC.

This clonotype turned up a few times. CDR3 nucleotide sequence: TGTGCCACCCGACAAGGGGGCACTGAAGCTTTCTTT. Translated, it gives CATRQGGTEAFF. The chain joins TRBV24-1 to TRBJ1-1; possible D gene TRBD1, 6 bases. CDR1 and CDR2 (germline): KGHDR, SFDVKD. This CDR3 contains 12 residues. Trimming removed 9 bases at V and 4 bases at J, with 11 bases between.

In this sample, this clonotype turned up many times. The genes are TRBV20-1 and TRBJ1-1; D is perhaps TRBD1 (6 bases). The germline V gene has CDR1 DFQATT and CDR2 SNEGSKA (reference sequence). Deletions cut 4 bases from V and 2 bases from J, with 14 bases between. There are 14 residues in the CDR3. The CDR3 DNA reads TGCAGTGCTAAGGTCTGGGGGCCTAACACTGAAGCTTTCTTT. It is translated as CSAKVWGPNTEAFF.

This clonotype was counted at least ten times. The chain combines TRBV12-3 or TRBV12-4 with TRBJ1-3; D call uncertain. The CDR3 runs to 16 residues. Between the trimmed V and J ends, which lost 3 bases and 0 bases, there was a span of 12 bases. The DNA of the CDR3 is TGTGCCAGCAGTTTTCACCTAACAGACTCTGGAAACACCATATATTTT. Translation gives CASSFHLTDSGNTIYF.

V usage is TRBV30 and J usage is TRBJ1-2, with 7 positions matching TRBD1. Germline-derived CDR1 and CDR2 are GTSNPN and SVGIG (reference sequence). With V trimmed by 1 base and J by 8 bases, 7 bases remained unmatched. CDR3 length: 13 residues. Here the CDR3 DNA reads TGTGCCTGGAGTGGGGGACAGACGGTAGGCTACACCTTC. Its translation is CAWSGGQTVGYTF.

The chain has TRBV20-1 and TRBJ2-3; D is perhaps TRBD2 (7 bases). V was trimmed by 5 bases and J by 9 bases, leaving 21 bases between them. The CDR3 is made up of 14 amino acids. The germline CDR1 and CDR2 sequences are DFQATT and SNEGSKA (reference sequence). The CDR3 nucleotides are TGCAGTGCTCCAGGGGAGGGGGGGCTAGTCACGCAGTATTTT. Translated: CSAPGEGGLVTQYF.

Many counts were recorded for this clonotype. This CDR3 reads CASSKKIAGVGQETQYF. CDR3 bases: TGTGCCAGCAGCAAAAAAATAGCGGGAGTAGGGCAAGAGACCCAGTACTTC. The chain employs TRBV7-8 and TRBJ2-5; 9 bases fit TRBD2. After removal of 5 bases from V and 2 bases from J, the junction contained 12 bases not matched to a gene. The germline CDR1 and CDR2 sequences are SGHVS and FQNEAQ. The CDR3 runs 17 residues.

In regard to this clonotype: A read error may produce the germline difference seen at one junction end. The genes are TRBV6-1 and TRBJ1-2; D remains ambiguous. Germline CDR1 reads MNHNS; CDR2 reads SASEGT. The CDR3 runs to 13 residues. The CDR3 nucleotides read TGTGCCAGCAGCCCGGCCGTCCGATATGGCTGCACCTTC. Translating it yields CASSPAVRYGCTF.

There are a few counts of this clonotype. Compared with germline, one end of the junction differs, possibly owing to a read error. The chain joins TRBV2 to TRBJ1-2, with 12 bases lining up with TRBD1. Germline CDR1 SNHLY, CDR2 FYNNEI. The CDR3 is 15 amino acids. The CDR3 DNA reads TGCGCCAGCAGCCTCTCCGGGACAGGGGGCGTTGGCTACACCTTC. It encodes CASSLSGTGGVGYTF.

This clonotype was picked up a small number of times. The J gene is TRBJ2-1, the V gene TRBV10-3; TRBD2 aligns across 13 bases. V was pared by 6 bases and J by 5 bases, with 1 base of the junction left unmatched. Germline CDR1 reads ENHRY; CDR2 reads SYGVKD. CDR3 length equals 14 residues. The CDR3 here is CAIRGTSGDNEQFF. The CDR3, as DNA: TGTGCCATCAGGGGGACTAGCGGGGACAATGAGCAGTTCTTC.

Ten or more counts support this clonotype. The chain is built from TRBV3-1 and TRBJ2-5; D is possibly TRBD1 (6 bases). Per germline, CDR1 LGHDT and CDR2 YNNKEL (reference sequence). Trimming took 4 bases from V and 2 from J, leaving 14 bases between them. CDR3 length: 15 amino acids. In nucleotides, the CDR3 is TGTGCCAGCAGCCCGGAGACAGGCCAGCAAGAGACCCAGTACTTC. It yields the protein CASSPETGQQETQYF.

V usage is TRBV30 and J usage is TRBJ1-3, with D hard to call. This CDR3 spans 15 amino acids. Trimming removed 0 bases from V and 0 bases from J, with 9 bases in between. Germline CDR1 is GTSNPN and CDR2 is SVGIG (reference sequence). The CDR3 DNA follows: TGTGCCTGGAGTGTACGGAAGGACTCTGGAAACACCATATATTTT. It is translated as CAWSVRKDSGNTIYF.

Comments on this clonotype: It differs at one base from a far larger clone, so likely a read error. This chain uses TRBV11-2 with TRBJ2-1, with 12 nucleotides matching TRBD2. Per the germline V gene, CDR1 is SGHAT and CDR2 is FQNNGV. The CDR3 covers 19 residues. V was clipped by 4 bases and J by 2 bases; unmatched bases: 12. The CDR3 is CASSSTRTSGIRAYNEQFF. CDR3 coding DNA: TGTGCCAGCAGCTCGACGCGGACTAGCGGGATAAGGGCCTACAATGAGCAGTTCTTC.

This clonotype was seen more than once but under ten times. The rearrangement joins TRBV12-3 or TRBV12-4 to TRBJ2-3; 7 nucleotides match TRBD2. The CDR3 contains 14 residues. V dropped 6 bases and J dropped 2; count of bases not matched to a gene: 5. The CDR3 DNA follows: TGTGCCAGCAGGTCTAGCGGACTCACAGATACGCAGTATTTT. This sequence encodes CASRSSGLTDTQYF.

There are many counts of this clonotype. The V gene is TRBV9, the J gene TRBJ2-5; TRBD2 agrees at 13 bases. J gave up 1 base and V 4 bases, and 4 bases lay outside the gene matches. The CDR3 is 16 amino acids. Germline-derived CDR1 and CDR2 are SGDLS and YYNGEE. This CDR3 reads CASSQGLAGVQETQYF. In nucleotides, the CDR3 is TGTGCCAGCAGCCAAGGACTAGCGGGAGTCCAAGAGACCCAGTACTTC.

The table lists this clonotype with many counts. The chain couples TRBV18 to TRBJ2-1, with 9 positions matching TRBD2. This CDR3 is built from 17 residues. CDR1 KGHSH and CDR2 LQKENI come from the germline V gene. The V gene end was trimmed by 2 bases and the J gene end by 0 bases; junction bases not matched to a gene: 5. CDR3 sequence reads: CASSPIGSGSSYNEQFF. CDR3 coding DNA: TGTGCCAGCTCACCAATAGGTAGCGGGAGCTCCTACAATGAGCAGTTCTTC.

This clonotype was picked up a small number of times. The genes are TRBV15 and TRBJ1-2, with D unresolved. Germline V gene data show CDR1 as LNHNV and CDR2 as YYDKDF (reference sequence). The CDR3 length is 16 residues. With 0 bases removed from V and 2 bases from J, the gap between germline ends came to 13 bases. Written as DNA, the CDR3 is TGTGCCACCAGCAGAGATAAATTGGAGGGCAACTATGGCTACACCTTC. Residues: CATSRDKLEGNYGYTF.

The CDR3 spells CASSFFGLGIYNEQFF. The CDR3 coding sequence is TGTGCCAGCAGCTTCTTCGGACTAGGGATTTACAATGAGCAGTTCTTC. The chain links TRBV5-8 to TRBJ2-1; TRBD2 aligns across 7 bases. V was pared by 2 bases and J by 4 bases, with 9 bases of the junction left unmatched. The CDR3 is 16 residues long. Looked up from germline, CDR1 is SGHTS and CDR2 is YDEGEE.

This clonotype was detected only a few times. The chain couples TRBV20-1 to TRBJ1-6, with TRBD1 identical over 9 bases. CDR1 DFQATT and CDR2 SNEGSKA come from the germline V gene (reference sequence). Trimming at V came to 3 bases and at J to 9 bases, leaving 6 bases not matched to a gene. This CDR3 is built from 14 residues. This CDR3 is CSASRQGGSSPLHF. CDR3 DNA: TGCAGTGCTAGTAGACAGGGGGGTAGTTCACCCCTCCACTTT.

There are many counts of this clonotype. The CDR3: CASSVSGREETQYF. The CDR3 DNA reads TGTGCCAGCAGCGTAAGCGGGAGGGAAGAGACCCAGTACTTC. The chain recombines TRBV28 with TRBJ2-5; TRBD2 aligns across 10 bases. V was clipped by 6 bases and J by 3 bases; unmatched bases: 4. Germline-derived CDR1 and CDR2 are MDHEN and SYDVKM. The CDR3 covers 14 residues.

This clonotype occurred once. A far larger clone differs by one base, so this is likely a read error. The chain links TRBV11-2 to TRBJ2-7; unclear D gene. Germline V gives CDR1 SGHAT, CDR2 FQNNGV. The CDR3 runs to 14 residues. CDR3 sequence: CASSLSRRNGEQCF. As DNA, the CDR3 is TGTGCCAGCAGTTTGTCACGACGGAACGGCGAGCAGTGCTTC.

This clonotype came up many times. The chain recombines TRBV6-1 with TRBJ1-5, with D possibly being TRBD1 (6 bases). The CDR3 is 15 amino acids. Germline-derived CDR1 and CDR2 are MNHNS and SASEGT. Trimming removed 6 bases at V and 0 bases at J, with 12 bases between. The CDR3 DNA reads TGTGCCAGCAGAGACGGACAGCTTAGCAATCAGCCCCAGCATTTT. This translates into CASRDGQLSNQPQHF.

This clonotype appeared many times. The CDR3 region has the DNA TGTGCCTGGAGAGAGACAGTTTATAGCACAGATACGCAGTATTTT. Translating it yields CAWRETVYSTDTQYF. This chain joins TRBV30 and TRBJ2-3, with a weak D call TRBD1 (5 bases). Germline lookup yields CDR1 GTSNPN and CDR2 SVGIG (reference sequence). The CDR3 has 15 residues. Trimming took off 3 bases at V and 0 bases at J, with 13 bases between the two ends.